These 19 T cell receptor beta chains share one sample of origin, sequenced in a study of blood T cells in healthy people across ages. With a J-beta primer mix and a sample-barcoded 5' primer, a second PCR ran about 7 to 12 cycles. TCRdb analysed the 5' RACE reads with MiXCR anew, one entry per CDR3 protein. The sample includes 920,000 or so distinct CDR3 sequences, more than 35% of them seen just once. Sequenced input: blood. Receptors originate from a woman aged 60 to 75 in good health.

This rearrangement joins TRBV18 to TRBJ2-4, with 12 bases aligning to TRBD1. Near its end, the DNA agrees better with TRBJ2-5, so the J call may be wrong. The CDR3 has 16 residues. Germline V gene sequence: CDR1 KGHSH, CDR2 LQKENI. CDR3 in DNA: TGTGCCAGCTCACGCCGGGGACAGGGGGCGGAAGAGACCCAGTACTTC. Translated, it gives CASSRRGQGAEETQYF.

This clonotype was observed a few times. The chain recombines TRBV18 with TRBJ2-7, with 13 bases matching TRBD2. This CDR3 has 15 residues. The ends lost 2 bases at V and 7 bases at J; junction bases unmatched: 5. Germline V gene data show CDR1 as KGHSH and CDR2 as LQKENI. CDR3 in amino acids: CASSPVRLAGGEQYF. The DNA of the CDR3 is TGTGCCAGCTCACCAGTGAGACTAGCGGGAGGTGAGCAGTACTTC.

J is TRBJ2-7 and V is TRBV7-9; possibly TRBD1 for D (5 bases). The assigned J gene may be wrong: the sequence end matches TRBJ2-5 better. Germline CDR1 reads SEHNR; CDR2 reads FQNEAQ (reference sequence). The length of the CDR3 is 15 residues. The CDR3 DNA sequence: TGTGCCAGCAGCTCAAACCCAACTGGGGCGGAGACCCAGTACTTC. This codes for CASSSNPTGAETQYF.

The chain carries TRBV19 and TRBJ2-4; D unclear. Trimming cost V 4 bases and J 9 bases, with 4 bases left between them. The CDR3 has 10 residues. CDR1 is LNHDA, CDR2 SQIVND, per germline (reference sequence). The CDR3 sequence: CASSKGIQYF. The CDR3 DNA follows: TGTGCCAGTAGTAAAGGCATTCAGTACTTC. Using reference TRBV19 and TRBJ2-4 for the parts outside the CDR3, the full variable domain is DGGITQSPKYLFRKEGQNVTLSCEQNLNHDAMYWYRQDPGQGLRLIYYSQIVNDFQKGDIAEGYSVSREKKESFPLTVTSAQKNPTAFYLCASSKGIQYFGAGTRLSVL.

This clonotype was recorded once. The chain carries TRBV27 and TRBJ2-7, with D possibly being TRBD1 (6 bases). The CDR3 sequence is 12 residues long. Germline CDR1 and CDR2: MNHEY and SMNVEV (reference sequence). The V end lost 10 bases, the J end lost 1 base, and 11 bases lay between the germline ends. The CDR3 protein is CATRTDSYEQYF. The CDR3 coding sequence is TGTGCCACACGGACAGATTCCTACGAGCAGTACTTC.

This sequence joins TRBV5-1 and TRBJ1-1, with D maybe TRBD1 (5 bases). The CDR3 is 14 residues long. The germline V and J ends were trimmed by 4 bases and 1 base, with 11 bases remaining between them. Germline lookup yields CDR1 SGHRS and CDR2 YFSETQ. The CDR3 reads CASSPNTGNTEAFF. The CDR3 coding sequence is TGCGCCAGCAGCCCTAATACAGGGAACACTGAAGCTTTCTTT.

J is TRBJ1-4 and V is TRBV15; D possibly corresponds to TRBD1 (5 bases). CDR1 and CDR2 (germline): LNHNV, YYDKDF (reference sequence). CDR3 size: 13 residues. Trimming took 1 base from V and 8 from J, leaving 8 bases between them. CDR3 amino acids: CATSRVRDEKLFF. DNA for the CDR3: TGTGCCACCAGCAGAGTAAGGGACGAAAAACTGTTTTTT.

This sequence joins TRBV2 and TRBJ1-1; 7 nucleotides agree with TRBD1. This CDR3 has 11 amino acids. From germline, CDR1 is SNHLY and CDR2 FYNNEI. V dropped 9 bases and J dropped 5; count of bases not matched to a gene: 3. The CDR3 loop is CARATGTEAFF. CDR3 coding DNA: TGTGCCAGGGCGACAGGGACTGAAGCTTTCTTT.

The V and J genes are TRBV9 and TRBJ2-4; TRBD1 might be the D (5 bases). Gene TRBJ2-7 matches the end of the DNA better, so the J call may be wrong. This CDR3 region has 16 residues. Germline lookup yields CDR1 SGDLS and CDR2 YYNGEE. The DNA of the CDR3 is TGTGCCAGCAGCACCGGTGCTGGGGCATGGATAACCGAGCAGTACTTC. This gives the protein CASSTGAGAWITEQYF.

The rearrangement uses TRBV12-3 or TRBV12-4 and TRBJ1-5, with D possibly being TRBD1 (6 bases). The CDR3 runs to 14 residues. The V end lost 7 bases, the J end lost 5 bases, and 15 bases lay between the germline ends. The CDR3 nucleotides read TGTGCCAGCACTCTCACAGGGTTGGATCAGCCCCAGCATTTT. Residues: CASTLTGLDQPQHF.

CDR3 region: CASSLSSGSIDEQFF. The CDR3 coding sequence is TGTGCCAGCAGCCTCTCTAGCGGGAGTATCGATGAGCAGTTCTTC. The chain recombines TRBV7-2 with TRBJ2-1; the match to TRBD2 covers 10 bases. The CDR3 length is 15 residues. Looked up from germline, CDR1 is SGHTA and CDR2 is FQGNSA. V dropped 5 bases and J dropped 8; count of bases not matched to a gene: 9. Looking up the rest from reference TRBV7-2 and TRBJ2-1 gives the full variable domain: GAGVSQSPSNKVTEKGKDVELRCDPISGHTALYWYRQSLGQGLEFLIYFQGNSAPDKSGLPSDRFSAERTGGSVSTLTIQRTQQEDSAVYLCASSLSSGSIDEQFFGPGTRLTVL.

The chain carries TRBV11-3 and TRBJ2-1; 9 bases align to TRBD2. This CDR3 comprises 15 residues. V was pared by 1 base and J by 7 bases, with 5 bases of the junction left unmatched. CDR1 SGHNT and CDR2 YENEEA come from the germline V gene. The CDR3 reads CASSLGSSGINEQFF. CDR3 nucleotides: TGTGCCAGCAGCTTAGGCTCTAGCGGGATAAATGAGCAGTTCTTC.

V gene TRBV5-1 combines with J gene TRBJ2-5; TRBD2 aligns across 7 bases. V shed 4 bases, J shed 3 bases, and the junction held 12 bases outside the gene matches. Germline CDR1 is SGHRS and CDR2 is YFSETQ. The CDR3 has 16 amino acids. The CDR3 bases are TGCGCCAGCAGCCAAGCTGTGGGAGGGAGGAAAGAGACCCAGTACTTC. Encoded protein: CASSQAVGGRKETQYF. The full variable domain, in which reference TRBV5-1 and TRBJ2-5 provide the parts outside the CDR3, is KAGVTQTPRYLIKTRGQQVTLSCSPISGHRSVSWYQQTPGQGLQFLFEYFSETQRNKGNFPGRFSGRQFSNSRSEMNVSTLELGDSALYLCASSQAVGGRKETQYFGPGTRLLVL.

The sample holds one count of this clonotype. The CDR3 nucleotides are TGTGCCAGCACTGACATGGCGAATTCACCCCTCCACTTT. Encoded protein: CASTDMANSPLHF. The genes are TRBV28 and TRBJ1-6; D unclear. Germline CDR1 and CDR2: MDHEN and SYDVKM. The V gene lost 7 bases and the J gene lost 7 bases, with 11 bases spanning the gap. CDR3 length: 13 residues. Looking up the rest from reference TRBV28 and TRBJ1-6 gives the full variable domain: DVKVTQSSRYLVKRTGEKVFLECVQDMDHENMFWYRQDPGLGLRLIYFSYDVKMKEKGDIPEGYSVSREKKERFSLILESASTNQTSMYLCASTDMANSPLHFGNGTRLTVT.

The rearrangement joins TRBV7-3 to TRBJ2-6; D is ambiguous. The germline V and J ends were trimmed by 5 bases and 1 base, with 15 bases remaining between them. The CDR3 has 17 residues. Germline loops: CDR1 SGHTA, CDR2 FQGTGA. The CDR3 region is CASSQPGRRSGANVLTF. The CDR3 nucleotides read TGTGCCAGCAGCCAACCCGGGCGGAGATCTGGGGCCAACGTCCTGACTTTC.

The chain carries TRBV9 and TRBJ2-1, with D perhaps assigned TRBD1 or TRBD2 (6 bases each). The CDR3 loop spans 14 amino acids. Germline values: CDR1 SGDLS, CDR2 YYNGEE. Trimming removed 3 bases from V and 5 bases from J, with 12 bases in between. CDR3 sequence (DNA): TGTGCCAGCAGCGCTGGCGGGGACAACAATGAGCAGTTCTTC. Protein product: CASSAGGDNNEQFF.

The chain links TRBV20-1 to TRBJ2-1, with TRBD2 matching over 7 bases. Losses at the gene ends were 3 bases for V and 7 bases for J; bases not matched to a gene: 15. CDR1 is DFQATT, CDR2 SNEGSKA, per germline (reference sequence). The CDR3 is 16 amino acids. CDR3 amino acids: CSASGHRAGWRNEQFF. CDR3 bases: TGCAGTGCTAGTGGGCACCGAGCGGGATGGAGGAATGAGCAGTTCTTC.

The V call is TRBV7-9, the J call TRBJ2-2, with D perhaps matching TRBD2 (6 bases). This CDR3 has 14 residues. In germline, CDR1 is SEHNR, CDR2 FQNEAQ (reference sequence). Trimming stripped 6 bases from V and 0 bases from J, with 8 bases between. CDR3 nucleotide sequence: TGTGCCAGCAGGAGACTAGCGAACACCGGGGAGCTGTTTTTT. Translating it yields CASRRLANTGELFF.

The chain has TRBV20-1 and TRBJ2-4; D gene uncertain. Between the trimmed V and J ends, which lost 7 bases and 0 bases, there was a span of 13 bases. This CDR3 region has 14 residues. Germline CDR1 reads DFQATT; CDR2 reads SNEGSKA (reference sequence). CDR3 region: CSGCDLIAKNIQYF. In DNA form, the CDR3 reads TGCAGTGGGTGCGACCTTATAGCCAAAAACATTCAGTACTTC.